This T cell receptor (beta chain) was recorded in a study of T cells in localized non-small cell lung cancer. Study conclusions and caveats: Adjacent uninvolved lung tissue had the highest T cell clonality, exceeding tumor. Detection in adjacent lung was observed for a median 57 of the top 100 tumor clones.

As concerns this clone: The antigen is undetermined.

Germline values: CDR1 SGHRS, CDR2 YFSETQ. With 2 bases removed from V and 2 bases from J, the gap between germline ends came to 15 bases. The CDR3 sequence is 16 residues long. Profiled with immunoSEQ multiplex PCR; TCRdb holds only in-frame clones, not every one. The table has 30,000 to 45,000 clones, roughly 85% seen once. The chain links TRBV5-1 to TRBJ2-3; D tentatively fits TRBD1 or TRBD2 (5 bases each). The origin of this receptor is a woman aged 35 to 70 with stage I lung adenocarcinoma. Specimen: peripheral blood, collected before any cancer treatment. Written as DNA, the CDR3 is TGCGCCAGCAGCTTCGGGGCGACTAAAGACACAGATACGCAGTATTTT. Encoded protein: CASSFGATKDTDTQYF.